What follows are 27 T cell receptor beta chains derived from one specimen sequenced in a study of blood T cells in healthy people across ages. Through a sample-barcoded 5' primer and a J-beta primer mix, a second PCR was run for about 7 to 12 cycles. Each CDR3 protein is one row after TCRdb ran MiXCR on the 5' RACE reads. Here the sample spans about 1.5 million distinct CDR3 sequences, under 55% being singletons. The sequenced material came from blood. Source of these receptors: a woman between 18 and 29 years old in good health.

The chain combines TRBV7-9 with TRBJ2-2; 9 bases align to TRBD1. The CDR3 sequence is 15 residues long. V lost 5 bases, J lost 3 bases, and 4 bases stayed unmatched. Germline CDR1 and CDR2: SEHNR and FQNEAQ (reference sequence). DNA of the CDR3: TGTGCCAGCAGCCGGACAGGGGCCTACACCGGGGAGCTGTTTTTT. Translated: CASSRTGAYTGELFF.

The chain has TRBV6-1 and TRBJ2-2; maybe TRBD1 (5 bases). In germline, CDR1 is MNHNS, CDR2 SASEGT. V gave up 4 bases and J gave up 0 bases, with 9 bases separating them. This CDR3 contains 15 residues. The CDR3 reads CASSVRAPNTGELFF. The CDR3, as DNA: TGTGCCAGCAGTGTCAGGGCCCCGAACACCGGGGAGCTGTTTTTT.

The rearrangement joins TRBV12-3 or TRBV12-4 to TRBJ2-2; D gene ambiguous. Trimming left V 6 bases short and J 2 bases short, with 13 bases between. The CDR3 is 15 amino acids. The CDR3 protein is CASSLFPANTGELFF. DNA of the CDR3: TGTGCCAGCAGCCTTTTCCCAGCTAACACCGGGGAGCTGTTTTTT.

There are a few counts of this clonotype. The DNA for the CDR3 is TGCAGCGCAGGGGGGCAGGGGGCTTATGGCTACACCTTC. This encodes CSAGGQGAYGYTF. The chain recombines TRBV29-1 with TRBJ1-2; 8 nucleotides match TRBD1. V lost 7 bases, J lost 5 bases, and 9 bases stayed unmatched. There are 13 residues in the CDR3. The germline gives CDR1 SQVTM, CDR2 ANQGSEA. The entire variable domain, with the rest obtained from reference TRBV29-1 and TRBJ1-2, is as follows: SAVISQKPSRDICQRGTSLTIQCQVDSQVTMMFWYRQQPGQSLTLIATANQGSEATYESGFVIDKFPISRPNLTFSTLTVSNMSPEDSSIYLCSAGGQGAYGYTFGSGTRLTVV.

This clonotype turned up a few times. The chain joins TRBV12-3 or TRBV12-4 to TRBJ1-1; D is possibly TRBD1 (6 bases). The CDR3 has 12 residues. V lost 6 bases to trimming and J lost 11 bases, with 16 bases between them. The DNA for the CDR3 is TGTGCCAGCAGCAACGACAGGCGACAGGCTTTCTTT. Protein sequence: CASSNDRRQAFF.

The chain is built from TRBV14 and TRBJ1-2; D gene uncertain. Germline V gene lookup returns CDR1 SGHDN and CDR2 FVKESK. This CDR3 spans 14 amino acids. Trimming pared 4 bases from V and 0 bases from J, leaving 9 bases between. Written as DNA, the CDR3 is TGTGCCAGCAGCCGGGCCCAAGCTAACTATGGCTACACCTTC. Protein: CASSRAQANYGYTF.

The rearrangement links TRBV20-1 to TRBJ2-7; weak D call: TRBD2 (7 bases). This CDR3 comprises 14 residues. With 3 bases removed from V and 0 bases from J, the gap between germline ends came to 12 bases. Germline CDR1 and CDR2: DFQATT and SNEGSKA (reference sequence). The CDR3 DNA follows: TGCAGTGCTAGCAAGGGGGGGAGCTCCTACGAGCAGTACTTC. Protein: CSASKGGSSYEQYF.

This sequence joins TRBV27 and TRBJ1-4; D unclear. The CDR3 totals 16 residues. In germline, CDR1 is MNHEY, CDR2 SMNVEV (reference sequence). Trimming took off 4 bases at V and 7 bases at J, with 19 bases between the two ends. CDR3: CASSSVDHGGVEKLFF. Written as DNA, the CDR3 is TGTGCCAGCAGTTCTGTGGACCACGGCGGAGTTGAAAAACTGTTTTTT. Full variable domain (rest looked up from reference TRBV27 and TRBJ1-4): EAQVTQNPRYLITVTGKKLTVTCSQNMNHEYMSWYRQDPGLGLRQIYYSMNVEVTDKGDVPEGYKVSRKEKRNFPLILESPSPNQTSLYFCASSSVDHGGVEKLFFGSGTQLSVL.

Note on this clonotype: A read error may produce the germline difference seen at one junction end. The chain combines TRBV3-1 with TRBJ2-1; D gene unclear. Germline V gives CDR1 LGHDT, CDR2 YNNKEL (reference sequence). The CDR3 sequence is 15 residues long. The CDR3: CVSSQDVDSYNEQFF. The CDR3 region has the DNA TGTGTCAGCAGCCAAGACGTGGACTCCTACAATGAGCAGTTCTTC.

The V call is TRBV9, the J call TRBJ2-7, with 10 nucleotides matching TRBD2. CDR3 size: 15 residues. The germline CDR1 and CDR2 sequences are SGDLS and YYNGEE. The trim removed 3 bases at V and 4 bases at J, leaving 7 bases unmatched. This CDR3 reads CASSEGTSVGYEQYF. In DNA, the CDR3 is TGTGCCAGCAGCGAGGGGACTAGCGTTGGGTACGAGCAGTACTTC.

A single count supports this clonotype. The CDR3 is CASSQDAPGLYGYTF. The CDR3 coding sequence is TGCGCCAGCAGCCAAGATGCCCCAGGGCTCTATGGCTACACCTTC. The chain uses TRBV4-3 and TRBJ1-2; possibly TRBD1 for D (5 bases). Germline V gives CDR1 LGHNA, CDR2 YSLEER. V shed 0 bases and J shed 4 bases, with 12 bases lying between them. CDR3 length equals 15 residues.

The chain has TRBV7-9 and TRBJ2-3; TRBD2 matches 7 bases. The CDR3 is made up of 16 amino acids. The V gene end was trimmed by 5 bases and the J gene end by 3 bases; junction bases not matched to a gene: 11. From germline, CDR1 is SEHNR and CDR2 FQNEAQ (reference sequence). Here the CDR3 reads CASSPFVAGTTDTQYF. In DNA, the CDR3 is TGTGCCAGCAGCCCCTTTGTAGCGGGTACGACAGATACGCAGTATTTT.

A single count supports this clonotype. The gene calls are TRBV5-1 and TRBJ2-4, with a tentative D call TRBD1 (5 bases). Trimming shortened V by 2 bases and J by 1 base, and 16 bases separated the two germline ends. The CDR3 runs 17 residues. CDR1 is SGHRS and CDR2 is YFSETQ in the germline V gene. In DNA form, the CDR3 reads TGCGCCAGCAGCTTACGTAGGGGCGAGAGTGCCAAAAACATTCAGTACTTC. As protein: CASSLRRGESAKNIQYF.

The chain links TRBV7-9 to TRBJ2-5; 12 positions match TRBD2. The V and J ends lost 4 bases and 4 bases, in that order; junction bases with no gene match: 13. The CDR3 length is 18 residues. The germline V gene encodes CDR1 SEHNR and CDR2 FQNEAQ (reference sequence). The CDR3 protein is CASSSDHGLAGFSETQYF. CDR3 nucleotides: TGTGCCAGCAGCTCGGACCACGGACTAGCGGGGTTCTCAGAGACCCAGTACTTC. Drawing the rest from reference TRBV7-9 and TRBJ2-5, the complete variable domain is DTGVSQNPRHKITKRGQNVTFRCDPISEHNRLYWYRQTLGQGPEFLTYFQNEAQLEKSRLLSDRFSAERPKGSFSTLEIQRTEQGDSAMYLCASSSDHGLAGFSETQYFGPGTRLLVL.

This clonotype was found a few times. DNA of the CDR3: TGTGCCAGCACCATTCTAGCGGGAGCCGACAATGAGCAGTTCTTC. It is translated as CASTILAGADNEQFF. The rearrangement joins TRBV12-3 or TRBV12-4 to TRBJ2-1; TRBD2 matches at 10 bases. The CDR3 spans 15 residues. After removal of 7 bases from V and 5 bases from J, the junction contained 8 bases not matched to a gene.

This clonotype was observed a few times. The V call is TRBV7-2, the J call TRBJ2-7; a possible D gene is TRBD2 (6 bases). The J call may be in error: the DNA end matches TRBJ2-4 better. The CDR3 sequence is 13 residues long. Germline-derived CDR1 and CDR2 are SGHTA and FQGNSA. The CDR3 region is CASSLVGGDIQYF. In nucleotides, the CDR3 is TGTGCCAGCAGCTTAGTAGGAGGGGACATTCAGTACTTC.

The rearrangement uses TRBV27 and TRBJ2-5, with D perhaps given as TRBD1 or TRBD2 (6 bases each). With the DNA end fitting TRBJ2-7 better, the J assignment may be wrong. Germline CDR1 reads MNHEY; CDR2 reads SMNVEV (reference sequence). CDR3 size: 15 residues. The CDR3: CASSANRDGGNEQYF. The CDR3 nucleotides read TGTGCCAGCAGCGCAAACAGGGACGGCGGGAACGAGCAGTACTTC.

This clonotype was counted many times. The rearrangement joins TRBV7-2 to TRBJ1-1; no reliable D call. V was pared by 1 base and J by 5 bases, with 14 bases between. The V gene's germline CDR1 is SGHTA and CDR2 FQGNSA. The CDR3 loop spans 15 amino acids. The CDR3 region is CASSLDSLRATEAFF. CDR3 DNA sequence: TGTGCCAGCAGCTTAGATTCACTGAGGGCTACTGAAGCTTTCTTT.

The chain has TRBV20-1 and TRBJ1-2, with TRBD1 identical over 11 bases. This CDR3 is built from 15 residues. V lost 4 bases, J lost 4 bases, and 8 bases stayed unmatched. The germline V gene encodes CDR1 DFQATT and CDR2 SNEGSKA (reference sequence). CDR3 nucleotide sequence: TGCAGTGCTACACGCGACGGGACAGGGGGCTATGGCTACACCTTC. Translating it yields CSATRDGTGGYGYTF.

A word on this clonotype: An end of the junction does not agree with germline; a read error may underlie this. The chain combines TRBV27 with TRBJ1-2; 7 nucleotides align to TRBD1. Germline loops: CDR1 MNHEY, CDR2 SMNVEV (reference sequence). This CDR3 spans 13 amino acids. This chain's CDR3 is CAGSRSGGYGYTF. CDR3 in DNA: TGTGCCGGCAGTCGCTCAGGGGGCTATGGCTACACCTTC.

This chain's CDR3 is CSARGGRFYEQYF. The DNA of the CDR3 is TGCAGTGCTAGAGGTGGGAGATTCTACGAGCAGTACTTC. The gene calls are TRBV20-1 and TRBJ2-7; D is perhaps TRBD2 (5 bases). Trimming removed 1 base at V and 3 bases at J, with 10 bases between. The CDR3 totals 13 residues. Germline lookup yields CDR1 DFQATT and CDR2 SNEGSKA (reference sequence).

This chain uses TRBV7-9 with TRBJ1-5, with TRBD1 matching 7 bases. Per germline, CDR1 SEHNR and CDR2 FQNEAQ (reference sequence). This CDR3 has 15 amino acids. The V and J ends lost 10 bases and 0 bases, in that order; junction bases with no gene match: 9. The CDR3 loop reads CATTRDSYSNQPQHF. CDR3 nucleotides: TGTGCCACCACCCGGGACAGTTATAGCAATCAGCCCCAGCATTTT.

This clonotype was picked up a small number of times. The J gene is TRBJ2-7, the V gene TRBV5-6; D possibly uses TRBD1 or TRBD2 (5 bases each). The CDR3 covers 14 residues. The V and J ends lost 5 bases and 2 bases respectively, with 14 bases between them. The V gene's germline CDR1 is SGHDT and CDR2 YYEEEE. CDR3 sequence reads: CASSRGLTPYEQYF. CDR3 sequence (DNA): TGTGCCAGCAGTCGGGGCCTTACACCCTACGAGCAGTACTTC.

In this sample, this clonotype turned up a few times. The chain combines TRBV12-3 or TRBV12-4 with TRBJ2-3; no reliable D call. Trimming took off 6 bases at V and 0 bases at J, with 16 bases between the two ends. The CDR3 loop spans 16 amino acids. Here the CDR3 reads CASRVRGDTSTDTQYF. In DNA, the CDR3 is TGTGCCAGCAGGGTACGTGGGGATACTAGCACAGATACGCAGTATTTT.

The CDR3 DNA reads TGTGCCAGCAGCACTAGCGGGGAAAGAGGGGATGAGCAGTTCTTC. The encoded protein is CASSTSGERGDEQFF. This chain connects TRBV11-3 to TRBJ2-1, with TRBD2 matching over 10 bases. V gave up 5 bases and J gave up 8 bases; unmatched junction bases: 9. CDR3 length: 15 residues. Germline CDR1 SGHNT, CDR2 YENEEA.

This rearrangement joins TRBV10-3 to TRBJ2-1; D gene unclear. The CDR3 runs 15 residues. Germline V gene lookup returns CDR1 ENHRY and CDR2 SYGVKD. V was cut by 10 bases and J by 0 bases, with 16 bases left in between. The CDR3 sequence is CATIPGPSSYNEQFF. CDR3 in DNA: TGTGCCACCATTCCTGGGCCCAGCTCCTACAATGAGCAGTTCTTC.

The chain recombines TRBV20-1 with TRBJ2-3; D gene ambiguous. Germline CDR1 DFQATT, CDR2 SNEGSKA (reference sequence). The V end lost 5 bases, the J end lost 6 bases, and 15 bases lay between the germline ends. CDR3 length: 13 amino acids. The CDR3 DNA sequence: TGCAGTGCTGGCCGACAACCCGTTGATACGCAGTATTTT. This sequence encodes CSAGRQPVDTQYF.